The 5 T cell receptor beta chains in this list originate from one sample, sequenced in a study of blood T cell repertoires in COVID-19. Produced via immunoSEQ multiplex PCR; TCRdb's table is partial and in-frame only. This repertoire shows some 150,000 clones, approximately 80% found once; its top ten account for about 8.9%. Sequences were obtained from peripheral blood. The receptors shown here come from a woman between 50 and 59 years old with acute or convalescent COVID-19.

J is TRBJ1-2 and V is TRBV5-1; D ambiguous. The CDR3 spans 15 residues. Germline CDR1 SGHRS, CDR2 YFSETQ. V was trimmed by 6 bases and J by 0 bases, leaving 15 bases between them. The CDR3 sequence is CASKAEVGANYGYTF. CDR3 nucleotide sequence: TGCGCCAGCAAGGCTGAGGTAGGAGCTAACTATGGCTACACCTTC.

The V call is TRBV4-2, the J call TRBJ2-7; a possible D gene is TRBD1 (5 bases). Germline CDR1 and CDR2: LGHNA and YNFKEQ. The CDR3 contains 16 residues. V lost 0 bases, J lost 1 base, and 13 bases lay in between. The CDR3 sequence is CASSQDWQGISYEQYF. The CDR3 DNA reads as TGTGCCAGCAGCCAAGATTGGCAGGGAATATCCTACGAGCAGTACTTC.

CDR3 coding DNA: TGTGCCAGCAGCTTAAGCCCGGGACTACCCGAGAATGAGCAGTTCTTC. The encoded protein is CASSLSPGLPENEQFF. The chain combines TRBV7-3 with TRBJ2-1; 7 nucleotides match TRBD2. Trimming at V came to 1 base and at J to 7 bases, leaving 10 bases not matched to a gene. Germline V gene sequence: CDR1 SGHTA, CDR2 FQGTGA. The CDR3 runs 16 residues.

This chain connects TRBV6-5 to TRBJ2-7; the D gene is possibly TRBD1 (6 bases). CDR1 and CDR2 from the germline V gene are MNHEY and SVGAGI. With 8 bases removed from V and 2 bases from J, the gap between germline ends came to 10 bases. The CDR3 contains 12 residues. Written as DNA, the CDR3 is TGTGCCAGCTCCGAGGGGGCCTACGAGCAGTACTTC. This encodes CASSEGAYEQYF.

This clone occurred a few times. CDR3 region: CASSGTGGSYNSPLHF. For the CDR3, the DNA is TGCGCCAGCAGCGGGACAGGGGGCTCCTATAATTCACCCCTCCACTTT. The J gene is TRBJ1-6, the V gene TRBV5-1; 11 bases map to TRBD1. Germline V gene sequence: CDR1 SGHRS, CDR2 YFSETQ. The V gene end was trimmed by 4 bases and the J gene end by 0 bases; junction bases not matched to a gene: 0. The CDR3 runs to 16 residues.